Here is one TCR beta chain with its context. The CDR3 contains 14 residues. Germline-derived CDR1 and CDR2 are SGHKS and YYEKEE (reference sequence). With 3 bases removed from V and 4 bases from J, the gap between germline ends came to 13 bases. The second PCR ran about 6 to 11 cycles with a sample-barcoded 5' primer and J-beta primers. Each CDR3 protein gets one entry after TCRdb re-called the 5' RACE reads with MiXCR. Of some 670,000 distinct CDR3 sequences detected, more than 45% appear once; the ten largest clones hold about 14%. The entry originates in a study of blood T cells in healthy people across ages.

Source material: blood. The sequence derives from a woman of 80 years or more in good health. The chain combines TRBV5-5 with TRBJ1-2; tentatively, D is TRBD1 (5 bases). The CDR3 DNA is TGTGCCAGCAGCTCGGGGCCGGGGAGCTATGGCTACACCTTC. Amino acids: CASSSGPGSYGYTF.